This paragraph covers one TCR beta chain sequence. Its specificity is unknown. The CDR3 ends on some other residue instead of the conserved phenylalanine or tryptophan, so this is likely a read error. The DNA is left out, because the CDR3 cannot be placed on it with certainty; the CDR3 is given as TCRdb lists it. Data came from immunoSEQ multiplex PCR; TCRdb stores just in-frame clones and leaves some out. Seen here are tens of thousands of clones, 87% observed once, and the top ten hold roughly 15%. The entry originates in a study of T cells in localized non-small cell lung cancer. Whole-study findings and limits: Heterogeneity stays possible, as sequencing covered only one tumor region. Uninvolved adjacent lung showed the highest T cell clonality, exceeding tumor.

The CDR3 spans 8 amino acids, including both terminal residues. Germline loops: CDR1 SQVTM, CDR2 ANQGSEA. The TCR sequence derives from a man aged 35 to 69 with stage I squamous cell lung carcinoma. The source was peripheral blood, collected before any cancer treatment. This rearrangement joins TRBV29-1 to TRBJ1-2; no check of the table's D call, TRBD1, against the DNA was made. CDR3 protein: CSVEDQVH.